The present T cell receptor (beta chain) was sequenced within a study of CD4 T cells in relation to SARS-CoV-2 and coronaviruses (dated by TCRdb to the early 2020s). Turning to the overall study: Patient-derived lymphoblastoid cell lines were used to map the HLA restriction of shared crossreactive spike epitopes. The study assessed, at the TCR clonotype level, memory CD4+ T cell crossreactivity between SARS-CoV-2 and common cold coronavirus spike proteins. The Adaptive Biotechnologies TCR-sequencing kit was used for samples from a few pre-COVID donors and for the naive versus memory experiments, whereas the other data were Illumina-based. Expansion assays from other donors in the study were sequenced with a different, Illumina-based TCR-beta assay. The investigation overall reported the following: Crossreactive clones showed significantly weaker SARS-CoV-2-driven expansion than monoreactive clones, consistent with antigenic imprinting. Naive versus memory sequencing indicated the assay detects memory recall responses rather than primary responses primed during culture. The study was limited by small numbers of patients and tested TCRs. Because no donor provided both pre-pandemic and post-infection samples, tracing the source of pre-existing responses was limited. Since the crossreactivity analysis centred on spike protein, crossreactivity against other viral proteins was not assessed. Memory CD4+ clonotypes crossrecognizing SARS-CoV-2 and at least one common cold coronavirus spike were found in approximately 60% of donors.

CD4+ T cells from unexposed donors were collected before the COVID-19 pandemic (2011-2018). Naive and memory CD4+ T cells were separated from cryopreserved PBMCs by first enriching for CD4 and then performing EasySep naive CD4+ T cell enrichment. Leukapheresis product for the unexposed donors was purchased commercially. PBMCs were isolated from leukapheresis product or whole blood by Ficoll-Paque PLUS gradient centrifugation. PBMCs were either used fresh in the expansion assay or cryopreserved at -140 degrees C. The QIAamp Micro DNA Kit was used to extract genomic DNA from the CD4+ T cells. Deep-resolution immunoSEQ TCR-beta sequencing was performed on DNA from uncultured naive and memory CD4+ T cells. In the original analysis: During preprocessing, nonproductive sequences were removed, along with CDR3s that did not begin with C, did not end with F or W, or were shorter than 7 amino acids. Cultured and uncultured naive and memory CD4+ repertoires were searched for CDR3s previously identified as spike- and CEF-reactive. CDR3 homology was quantified as pairwise Levenshtein distance, calculated with the stringdist R package after three terminal residues were trimmed from each end. TCRdb carries this immuneACCESS record with in-frame sequences only. Its versions omit some clonotypes, under half of them owing to an unresolved V gene in the studies checked, with the rest unexplained. V and J calls and clone size are copied from that table; D and trimming were computed from the DNA. The sample has more than 50,000 clones on record, roughly 90% of them singletons. The ten biggest clones cover about 1.4% of the sample.

The germline V gene supplies CDR1 SGHTA and CDR2 FQGNSA. The CDR3 goes from the cysteine to the phenylalanine over 14 residues. The CDR3 DNA has 42 bases and is translated from base 1. V is shortened by 6 bases, J by 5 bases, and the region joining them spans 14 bases. A remark on this clone: The target of this receptor is not known. There are no base qualities to consult, and no much larger clone falls within one base.

Sample: memory CD4+ T cells from PBMCs. The cell subset or site label of this sample denotes: memory (non-naive) CD4+ T cells. The TCR sequence derives from a human donor in good health. The receptor chain draws on TRBV7-2 and TRBJ1-5; 5 matching bases give a weak D call of TRBD1. The nucleotide sequence reads as follows: TGTGCCAGCAGTGAGCGGGGAGGGGATCAGCCCCAGCATTTT. Its product reads: CASSERGGDQPQHF.